This is a list of T cell receptor beta chains from one sample in a study of blood T cell repertoires in COVID-19. Sequencing was performed with immunoSEQ multiplex PCR; in TCRdb, only in-frame clones are kept and a portion is missing. The sample has 350,000 or so clones; about nine tenths are singletons. Sequencing input: PBMCs or T cells enriched from blood (not recorded which). These receptors originate from a woman aged 25-40 years who had been exposed to COVID-19. Each CDR3 is given with its conserved first and last residue. Fields, in order: clone size, V gene, J gene, D gene, CDR3 DNA, CDR3 protein. A D gene is named only where the DNA matches it firmly. The size field is filled for only some rows; it gives once, few, many or a size class.

clone size: .; V gene: TRBV7-7; J gene: TRBJ2-3; D gene: TRBD2; CDR3 DNA: TGTGCTAGCAGCTTCGGGAGGCACGGAACGGATACGCAGTATTTT; CDR3 protein: CASSFGRHGTDTQYF
clone size: once; V gene: TRBV4-1; J gene: TRBJ2-1; D gene: .; CDR3 DNA: TGCGCCAGCAGCCAAGATGTAGGCGAACCCCGGGAAGATGAGCAGTTCTTC; CDR3 protein: CASSQDVGEPREDEQFF
clone size: .; V gene: TRBV7-9; J gene: TRBJ2-7; D gene: TRBD1; CDR3 DNA: TGTGCCAGCAGCTACCGGGACAGGGGGTACGAGCAGTACTTC; CDR3 protein: CASSYRDRGYEQYF
clone size: .; V gene: TRBV12-3/TRBV12-4; J gene: TRBJ1-2; D gene: .; CDR3 DNA: TGTGCCAGCAGTTTTGGGGACTATAGCTACACCTTC; CDR3 protein: CASSFGDYSYTF
clone size: few; V gene: TRBV24-1; J gene: TRBJ2-7; D gene: .; CDR3 DNA: TGTGCCACCCCATGGGGCGAACAATTAACCTACGAGCAGTACTTC; CDR3 protein: CATPWGEQLTYEQYF
clone size: .; V gene: TRBV7-6; J gene: TRBJ2-1; D gene: TRBD1; CDR3 DNA: TGTGCCAGCAGCTTAGAAGACAGGGGCCCTTTTGTAGGCAATGAGCAGTTCTTC; CDR3 protein: CASSLEDRGPFVGNEQFF
clone size: .; V gene: TRBV19; J gene: TRBJ2-1; D gene: TRBD2; CDR3 DNA: TGTGCCAGTAGTCGGAATAGTGGGAGGGCCGCCGATGAGCAGTTCTTC; CDR3 protein: CASSRNSGRAADEQFF
clone size: .; V gene: TRBV28; J gene: TRBJ2-2; D gene: .; CDR3 DNA: TGTGCCAGCAGTTTCCTACTACAGAACACCGGGGAGCTGTTTTTT; CDR3 protein: CASSFLLQNTGELFF
clone size: .; V gene: TRBV27; J gene: TRBJ2-7; D gene: TRBD2; CDR3 DNA: TGTGCCAGCAGCCAAACCGGGACTAGCGCCACCTACGAGCAGTACTTC; CDR3 protein: CASSQTGTSATYEQYF
clone size: .; V gene: TRBV7-9; J gene: TRBJ1-2; D gene: .; CDR3 DNA: TGTGCCAGCAGCCCTAGCTGGGGGGTGGACTATGGCTACACCTTC; CDR3 protein: CASSPSWGVDYGYTF
clone size: .; V gene: TRBV5-4; J gene: TRBJ2-3; D gene: TRBD2; CDR3 DNA: TGTGCCAGCCGCCCCCCAGGGGGCATAGCGGGAGGCCCGGCCACAGATACGCAGTATTTT; CDR3 protein: CASRPPGGIAGGPATDTQYF
clone size: few; V gene: TRBV23-1; J gene: TRBJ1-1; D gene: .; CDR3 DNA: TGCGCCAGCAGTCAGTGGGGGCGGGTGGGCAACACTGAAGCTTTCTTT; CDR3 protein: CASSQWGRVGNTEAFF
clone size: .; V gene: TRBV18; J gene: TRBJ2-6; D gene: .; CDR3 DNA: TGTGCCAGCTCACAGTTCGATGTACTGGACATCTCTGGGGCCAACGTCCTGACTTTC; CDR3 protein: CASSQFDVLDISGANVLTF
clone size: few; V gene: TRBV28; J gene: TRBJ1-5; D gene: .; CDR3 DNA: TGTGCCAGCAGTTGGGGATGGGGGGATCAGCCCCAGCATTTT; CDR3 protein: CASSWGWGDQPQHF
clone size: .; V gene: TRBV7-9; J gene: TRBJ2-7; D gene: .; CDR3 DNA: TGTGCCAGCAGCTTACGGGGGTCTCCCTACGAGCAGTACTTC; CDR3 protein: CASSLRGSPYEQYF
clone size: .; V gene: TRBV5-1; J gene: TRBJ1-2; D gene: TRBD1; CDR3 DNA: TGCGCCAGCAGCGGGACCGCCTCCGGGACAGGAAACTATGGCTACACCTTC; CDR3 protein: CASSGTASGTGNYGYTF
clone size: .; V gene: TRBV7-9; J gene: TRBJ1-4; D gene: .; CDR3 DNA: TGTGCCAGCAGCTCCCAGACAACCCCCGAAAAACTGTTTTTT; CDR3 protein: CASSSQTTPEKLFF
clone size: few; V gene: TRBV11-2; J gene: TRBJ1-6; D gene: .; CDR3 DNA: TGTGCCAGCAGCTTAGGAGGATCACCCCTCCACTTT; CDR3 protein: CASSLGGSPLHF
clone size: .; V gene: TRBV27; J gene: TRBJ2-5; D gene: TRBD1; CDR3 DNA: TGTGCCAGCAGTTCGCGGGACAGGGTAACCGAGACCCAGTACTTC; CDR3 protein: CASSSRDRVTETQYF
clone size: .; V gene: TRBV24-1; J gene: TRBJ2-2; D gene: TRBD1; CDR3 DNA: TGTGCCACCAGTGGGACAGGGGACACCGGGGAGCTGTTTTTT; CDR3 protein: CATSGTGDTGELFF
clone size: once; V gene: TRBV3-1/TRBV3-2; J gene: TRBJ2-5; D gene: .; CDR3 DNA: TGTGCCAGCAGCCTGAGCGAGACCCAGTACTTC; CDR3 protein: CASSLSETQYF
clone size: .; V gene: TRBV13; J gene: TRBJ2-2; D gene: TRBD2; CDR3 DNA: TGTGCCAGCAGCTACCGGGGAGGGGACACCGGGGAGCTGTTTTTT; CDR3 protein: CASSYRGGDTGELFF
clone size: .; V gene: TRBV19; J gene: TRBJ2-7; D gene: .; CDR3 DNA: TGTGCCAGTAGTATTGAGGTGTCGAGAAACGAGCAGTACTTC; CDR3 protein: CASSIEVSRNEQYF
clone size: .; V gene: TRBV6-5; J gene: TRBJ2-7; D gene: TRBD2; CDR3 DNA: TGTGCCAGCAGTTACGGCTCTAGCGGGACTTACGAGCAGTACTTC; CDR3 protein: CASSYGSSGTYEQYF
clone size: .; V gene: TRBV4-2; J gene: TRBJ2-7; D gene: TRBD2; CDR3 DNA: TGTGCCAGCAGCCAAGATTGGGCGGGGGTCCGGGTGGAGCAGTACTTC; CDR3 protein: CASSQDWAGVRVEQYF
clone size: .; V gene: TRBV7-9; J gene: TRBJ2-5; D gene: TRBD2; CDR3 DNA: TGTGCCAGCAGCTTAGGGACTAGCGGGGAGACCCAGTACTTC; CDR3 protein: CASSLGTSGETQYF
clone size: .; V gene: TRBV6-6; J gene: TRBJ1-2; D gene: .; CDR3 DNA: TGTGCCAGCAGTGCGAGACAGGACTATGGCTACACCTTC; CDR3 protein: CASSARQDYGYTF
clone size: .; V gene: TRBV19; J gene: TRBJ1-4; D gene: .; CDR3 DNA: TGTGCCAGTAGGACAGGATTTACAACTAATGAAAAACTGTTTTTT; CDR3 protein: CASRTGFTTNEKLFF
clone size: .; V gene: TRBV7-2; J gene: TRBJ2-7; D gene: .; CDR3 DNA: TGTGCCAGCAGCTTAACAGGGCCAACCTACGAGCAGTACTTC; CDR3 protein: CASSLTGPTYEQYF
clone size: .; V gene: TRBV25-1; J gene: TRBJ2-1; D gene: .; CDR3 DNA: TGTGCCAGCAGTGTAGCGGATCCCTACAATGAGCAGTTCTTC; CDR3 protein: CASSVADPYNEQFF
clone size: .; V gene: TRBV19; J gene: TRBJ2-2; D gene: .; CDR3 DNA: TGTGCCAGTAGTATAGGGCAGGGTAACACCGGGGAGCTGTTTTTT; CDR3 protein: CASSIGQGNTGELFF
clone size: .; V gene: TRBV9; J gene: TRBJ2-1; D gene: TRBD2; CDR3 DNA: TGTGCCAGCAGCGCATCCCCCTCGGGACTAGCGGGAGGACACAATGAGCAGTTCTTC; CDR3 protein: CASSASPSGLAGGHNEQFF